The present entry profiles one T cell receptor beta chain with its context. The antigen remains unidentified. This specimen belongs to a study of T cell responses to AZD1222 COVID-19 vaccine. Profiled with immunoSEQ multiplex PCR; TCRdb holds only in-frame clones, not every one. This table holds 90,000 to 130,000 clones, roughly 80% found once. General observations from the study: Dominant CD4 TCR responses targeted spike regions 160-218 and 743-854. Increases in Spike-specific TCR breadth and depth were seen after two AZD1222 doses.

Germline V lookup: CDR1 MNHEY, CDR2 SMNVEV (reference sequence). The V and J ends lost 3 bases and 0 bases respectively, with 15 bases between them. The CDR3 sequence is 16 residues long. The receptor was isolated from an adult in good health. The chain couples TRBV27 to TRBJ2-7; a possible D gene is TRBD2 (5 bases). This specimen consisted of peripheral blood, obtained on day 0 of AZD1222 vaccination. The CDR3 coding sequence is TGTGCCAGCAGTTTGTCCAGGCGGGCTAGCTCCTACGAGCAGTACTTC. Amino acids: CASSLSRRASSYEQYF.